Below, 9 T cell receptor beta chains from the same sample are listed, as sequenced in a study of blood T cell repertoires in COVID-19. TCRdb's table, derived via immunoSEQ multiplex PCR, lists solely in-frame clones and lacks some. The table shows approximately 210,000 clones, with just over 90% occurring only once. Sequencing was done on a sample of peripheral blood. Receptors were obtained from a man younger than 45 with acute or convalescent COVID-19.

This chain connects TRBV9 to TRBJ1-1; D may be TRBD1 (6 bases). The CDR3 spans 15 residues. Deletions cut 2 bases from V and 4 bases from J, with 15 bases between. Germline V CDR1 and CDR2: SGDLS, YYNGEE. The CDR3: CASSVGTGSRTEAFF. In DNA, the CDR3 is TGTGCCAGCAGCGTCGGAACAGGGTCGCGCACTGAAGCTTTCTTT.

The genes are TRBV5-1 and TRBJ2-5, with a weak D call TRBD1 (5 bases). V was pared by 4 bases and J by 5 bases, with 24 bases between. Germline V gives CDR1 SGHRS, CDR2 YFSETQ. The length of the CDR3 is 17 residues. CDR3 sequence (DNA): TGCGCCAGCAGCGAATCAGGGCAAACCCTTACCGGGGAGACCCAGTACTTC. This codes for CASSESGQTLTGETQYF.

The V gene is TRBV5-8, the J gene TRBJ1-5, with 7 bases fitting TRBD1. V dropped 4 bases and J dropped 7; count of bases not matched to a gene: 17. Germline values: CDR1 SGHTS, CDR2 YDEGEE. The CDR3 sequence is 17 residues long. The CDR3 spells CASSRGQVMGLRQPQHF. Written as DNA, the CDR3 is TGTGCCAGCAGCCGTGGACAGGTTATGGGGCTTCGCCAGCCCCAGCATTTT.

This chain joins TRBV12-3 or TRBV12-4 and TRBJ1-2; D is possibly TRBD1 (6 bases). The CDR3 consists of 13 residues. Trimming removed 3 bases from V and 10 bases from J, with 15 bases in between. CDR3 sequence: CASSLVQGSYYTF. DNA for the CDR3: TGTGCCAGCAGTTTGGTGCAGGGGTCCTACTACACCTTC.

This rearrangement joins TRBV18 to TRBJ2-1, with 11 positions matching TRBD2. Germline V gene sequence: CDR1 KGHSH, CDR2 LQKENI. V gave up 3 bases and J gave up 6 bases; unmatched junction bases: 10. The CDR3 runs to 17 residues. CDR3 bases: TGTGCCAGCTCACCCGGACTAGCGGGTGCACCCCTCAATGAGCAGTTCTTC. It specifies CASSPGLAGAPLNEQFF.

This chain joins TRBV6-2 or TRBV6-3 and TRBJ1-2; D not certain. Germline CDR1 and CDR2: MNHEY and SVGEGT. Trimming left V 2 bases short and J 4 bases short, with 8 bases between. The CDR3 totals 13 residues. CDR3 DNA sequence: TGTGCCAGCAGTTACCAGGTTGGCTATGGCTACACCTTC. This codes for CASSYQVGYGYTF.

The chain has TRBV7-8 and TRBJ1-5; the D gene is possibly TRBD1 (6 bases). The CDR3 is 16 amino acids. V was trimmed by 4 bases and J by 1 base, leaving 14 bases between them. The germline gives CDR1 SGHVS, CDR2 FQNEAQ. The CDR3 DNA is TGTGCCAGCAGCTCACAGGGTGTTTTCAGCAATCAGCCCCAGCATTTT. Amino acids: CASSSQGVFSNQPQHF.

The chain employs TRBV5-1 and TRBJ2-2, with D possibly matching TRBD1 (6 bases). The CDR3 is 15 residues long. CDR1 and CDR2 (germline): SGHRS, YFSETQ. With 7 bases removed from V and 0 bases from J, the gap between germline ends came to 13 bases. Here the CDR3 reads CASLGTNTNTGELFF. The DNA for the CDR3 is TGCGCCAGCTTAGGGACAAATACGAACACCGGGGAGCTGTTTTTT.

The chain uses TRBV5-1 and TRBJ1-1; possible D gene TRBD1, 5 bases. The CDR3 is 13 residues long. The germline CDR1 and CDR2 sequences are SGHRS and YFSETQ. V lost 0 bases and J lost 3, with 6 bases in between. In DNA form, the CDR3 reads TGCGCCAGCAGCTTGGCGGGGGACACTGAAGCTTTCTTT. Residues: CASSLAGDTEAFF.